These 32 T cell receptor beta chains were all obtained from the same sample, sequenced in a study of T cell clones after liver transplantation. TCRdb keeps only in-frame clones here, not all; method: immunoSEQ multiplex PCR. The sample has tens of thousands of clones; 70% to 80% are singletons. The sequenced sample was CD4+ T cells from blood, obtained before liver transplant. Receptors originate from a human donor who received a liver transplant.

The chain combines TRBV27 with TRBJ2-6, with TRBD2 matching 10 bases. CDR1 is MNHEY, CDR2 SMNVEV, per germline (reference sequence). CDR3 length equals 20 residues. With 5 bases clipped from V and 4 bases from J, the junction kept 17 bases outside the gene matches. The CDR3: CASSTTQRGGPPRGANVLTF. In DNA form, the CDR3 reads TGTGCCAGCAGTACCACGCAGCGGGGGGGCCCCCCAAGGGGGGCCAACGTCCTGACTTTC.

The rearrangement uses TRBV6-4 and TRBJ1-5, with 10 nucleotides matching TRBD1. Germline lookup yields CDR1 MRHNA and CDR2 SNTAGT. This CDR3 is built from 15 residues. V shed 9 bases and J 2 bases; nucleotides not matched to a gene: 7. Written as DNA, the CDR3 is TGTGCCAGGAGAGCCGGGACAGGGGGCAATCAGCCCCAGCATTTT. This sequence encodes CARRAGTGGNQPQHF.

This rearrangement joins TRBV19 to TRBJ2-1; 9 nucleotides line up with TRBD1. V shed 11 bases and J 2 bases; nucleotides not matched to a gene: 7. This CDR3 has 14 residues. Germline lookup yields CDR1 LNHDA and CDR2 SQIVND (reference sequence). The CDR3 here is CAVQGQGAYNEQFF. As DNA, the CDR3 is TGTGCCGTTCAGGGACAGGGAGCCTACAATGAGCAGTTCTTC.

This clone has a count of ten or more. The CDR3: CASELQVQNSPLHF. The CDR3 region has the DNA TGTGCCAGTGAGCTGCAGGTTCAAAATTCACCCCTCCACTTT. This sequence joins TRBV2 and TRBJ1-6; D not certain. Germline assignment: CDR1 SNHLY and CDR2 FYNNEI. V was shortened by 9 bases and J by 7 bases, with 16 bases between the two germline ends. The CDR3 runs to 14 residues.

This clone showed up just once. The rearrangement joins TRBV6-5 to TRBJ1-2; a weak D match, TRBD1 (6 bases). The CDR3 loop spans 14 amino acids. Germline V gene lookup returns CDR1 MNHEY and CDR2 SVGAGI. Deletions cut 2 bases from V and 6 bases from J, with 13 bases between. The CDR3 sequence: CASSYLTGSDGYTF. CDR3 in DNA: TGTGCCAGCAGTTACCTAACAGGGTCGGATGGCTACACCTTC.

V is TRBV6-6 and J is TRBJ2-5; a weak D match, TRBD1 (6 bases). Trimming left V 3 bases short and J 2 bases short, with 13 bases between. The germline CDR1 and CDR2 sequences are MNHNY and SVGAGI (reference sequence). The CDR3 is made up of 15 amino acids. In DNA, the CDR3 is TGTGCCAGCAGTTATAGTGGACAGCCTCAAGAGACCCAGTACTTC. This gives the protein CASSYSGQPQETQYF.

The CDR3 reads CASSLTTASNQPQHF. In nucleotides, the CDR3 is TGTGCCAGCAGTTTAACGACAGCTAGCAATCAGCCCCAGCATTTT. The V call is TRBV6-5, the J call TRBJ1-5; the D gene is possibly TRBD1 (5 bases). The CDR3 runs to 15 residues. The V end was cut by 4 bases, the J end by 0 bases, with 10 bases between. Germline assignment: CDR1 MNHEY and CDR2 SVGAGI.

The chain links TRBV6-5 to TRBJ2-7; the D is unclear. This CDR3 is built from 14 residues. Looked up from germline, CDR1 is MNHEY and CDR2 is SVGAGI. V was shortened by 5 bases and J by 0 bases, with 11 bases between the two germline ends. CDR3 amino acids: CASSLTESSYEQYF. The CDR3 nucleotides are TGTGCCAGCAGTCTGACGGAGAGCTCCTACGAGCAGTACTTC.

V and J are TRBV7-6 and TRBJ2-5; TRBD2 matches at 7 bases. The CDR3 is 14 amino acids. Trimming at V came to 2 bases and at J to 5 bases, leaving 5 bases not matched to a gene. Germline V lookup: CDR1 SGHVS, CDR2 FNYEAQ. CDR3 coding DNA: TGTGCCAGCAGCTTACCTAGCGGCCGGGAGACCCAGTACTTC. The encoded protein is CASSLPSGRETQYF.

The chain couples TRBV2 to TRBJ2-5; the match to TRBD2 covers 8 bases. Trimming at V came to 4 bases and at J to 4 bases, leaving 8 bases not matched to a gene. There are 15 residues in the CDR3. Germline CDR1 reads SNHLY; CDR2 reads FYNNEI. The CDR3, as DNA: TGTGCCAGCAGTGGGCTATCTCGGGGGGGAGAGACCCAGTACTTC. Its translation: CASSGLSRGGETQYF.

This clone was observed once. The rearrangement joins TRBV7-9 to TRBJ1-5; TRBD1 agrees at 7 bases. The V and J ends lost 5 bases and 5 bases, in that order; junction bases with no gene match: 12. Per the germline V gene, CDR1 is SEHNR and CDR2 is FQNEAQ (reference sequence). This CDR3 is 16 amino acids long. In DNA, the CDR3 is TGTGCCAGCAGCCCTGGCTCACAGGGGCGAGATCAGCCCCAGCATTTT. This encodes CASSPGSQGRDQPQHF.

On this clone itself: This sample also contains other DNA sequences that code for the same CDR3. The CDR3 DNA follows: TGTGCCAGCAGCTCTCAGGGCTACGAGCAGTACTTC. It translates to CASSSQGYEQYF. V is TRBV7-9 and J is TRBJ2-7, with D perhaps TRBD1 (5 bases). The germline V and J ends were trimmed by 4 bases and 3 bases, with 7 bases remaining between them. The CDR3 consists of 12 residues. Germline CDR1 is SEHNR and CDR2 is FQNEAQ (reference sequence). Variable domain in full (rest from reference TRBV7-9 and TRBJ2-7): DTGVSQNPRHKITKRGQNVTFRCDPISEHNRLYWYRQTLGQGPEFLTYFQNEAQLEKSRLLSDRFSAERPKGSFSTLEIQRTEQGDSAMYLCASSSQGYEQYFGPGTRLTVT.

Points on this clone: The same CDR3 also results from other DNA sequences found in this sample. The chain combines TRBV9 with TRBJ2-6; 8 bases agree with TRBD2. This CDR3 is 15 amino acids long. The germline V gene encodes CDR1 SGDLS and CDR2 YYNGEE. V shed 5 bases, J shed 0 bases, and the junction held 1 base outside the gene matches. The CDR3 DNA reads as TGTGCCAGCAGACTAGCGGACTCTGGGGCCAACGTCCTGACTTTC. It codes for CASRLADSGANVLTF.

The gene calls are TRBV9 and TRBJ1-4, with D uncertain. Trimming removed 4 bases at V and 0 bases at J, with 13 bases between. The CDR3 spans 16 residues. Germline lookup yields CDR1 SGDLS and CDR2 YYNGEE. CDR3 coding DNA: TGTGCCAGCAGCCCCCAAGGAGGGACAACTAATGAAAAACTGTTTTTT. Translated, it gives CASSPQGGTTNEKLFF.

This clone has more than one count but fewer than ten. V gene TRBV5-6 combines with J gene TRBJ2-7, with a weak D call TRBD1 (6 bases). CDR3 size: 14 residues. CDR1 is SGHDT and CDR2 is YYEEEE in the germline V gene. Between the trimmed V and J ends, which lost 2 bases and 2 bases, there was a span of 11 bases. The CDR3: CASSFSGVAYEQYF. CDR3 DNA sequence: TGTGCCAGCAGCTTTTCAGGGGTCGCCTACGAGCAGTACTTC.

The genes are TRBV6-1 and TRBJ1-5, with D uncertain. V dropped 5 bases and J dropped 5 bases, with 13 bases sitting between them. This CDR3 comprises 14 residues. CDR1 and CDR2 from the germline V gene are MNHNS and SASEGT. This CDR3 is CASSYGGTDQPQHF. CDR3 DNA: TGTGCCAGCAGTTATGGAGGCACCGATCAGCCCCAGCATTTT.

V and J are TRBV5-1 and TRBJ2-2; TRBD1 agrees at 7 bases. The junction had 4 bases not matched to a gene; V was cut back by 0 bases and J by 5 bases. The V gene's germline CDR1 is SGHRS and CDR2 YFSETQ. The CDR3 extends over 15 amino acids. CDR3 region: CASSLVPGGTGELFF. The CDR3 DNA is TGCGCCAGCAGCTTGGTACCAGGGGGAACCGGGGAGCTGTTTTTT.

The rearrangement uses TRBV19 and TRBJ2-1, with 10 nucleotides matching TRBD2. J gave up 6 bases and V 7 bases, and 3 bases lay outside the gene matches. Germline CDR1 and CDR2: LNHDA and SQIVND (reference sequence). The CDR3 extends over 13 amino acids. CDR3 sequence reads: CASKLAGTNEQFF. The CDR3, as DNA: TGTGCCAGTAAACTAGCGGGGACCAATGAGCAGTTCTTC.

The V call is TRBV7-3, the J call TRBJ2-7, with D unresolved. The V end lost 5 bases, the J end lost 3 bases, and 8 bases lay between the germline ends. The CDR3 loop spans 12 amino acids. The germline V gene encodes CDR1 SGHTA and CDR2 FQGTGA. The CDR3 DNA follows: TGTGCCAGCAGCCCCGGCGGCTACGAGCAGTACTTC. Amino acid sequence: CASSPGGYEQYF.

The rearrangement joins TRBV14 to TRBJ1-2; D is possibly TRBD1 (5 bases). Per germline, CDR1 SGHDN and CDR2 FVKESK. The CDR3 has 14 amino acids. The V and J ends lost 0 bases and 7 bases respectively, with 12 bases between them. The CDR3 sequence: CASSQDRGVSGYTF. The CDR3 bases are TGTGCCAGCAGCCAAGATCGGGGGGTCTCTGGCTACACCTTC.

The chain carries TRBV27 and TRBJ2-4, with D perhaps TRBD1 (6 bases). CDR1 is MNHEY, CDR2 SMNVEV, per germline (reference sequence). The CDR3 is 16 amino acids. Trimming left V 8 bases short and J 7 bases short, with 24 bases between. CDR3 coding DNA: TGTGCCAGCTACCCCAGGGGACGCAATTCAGGGAACATTCAGTACTTC. Amino acids: CASYPRGRNSGNIQYF.

The V gene is TRBV30, the J gene TRBJ1-4, with TRBD1 identical over 7 bases. Trimming at V came to 2 bases and at J to 4 bases, leaving 4 bases not matched to a gene. Germline-derived CDR1 and CDR2 are GTSNPN and SVGIG (reference sequence). The CDR3 consists of 14 residues. The CDR3 nucleotides are TGTGCCTGGAGTCGACAGGGCCTTAATGAAAAACTGTTTTTT. It yields the protein CAWSRQGLNEKLFF.

The chain is built from TRBV19 and TRBJ1-4; a weak D match, TRBD1 (5 bases). Trimming stripped 3 bases from V and 7 bases from J, with 15 bases between. The germline CDR1 and CDR2 sequences are LNHDA and SQIVND (reference sequence). CDR3 size: 15 residues. CDR3 amino acids: CASSIKGNQGEKLFF. As DNA, the CDR3 is TGTGCCAGTAGTATCAAGGGAAATCAGGGTGAAAAACTGTTTTTT.

V usage is TRBV5-5 and J usage is TRBJ2-7; 12 nucleotides line up with TRBD2. The CDR3 runs to 13 residues. The trim removed 4 bases at V and 7 bases at J, leaving 3 bases unmatched. The germline CDR1 and CDR2 sequences are SGHKS and YYEKEE (reference sequence). CDR3 nucleotide sequence: TGTGCCAGCAGCCGGACTAGCGGGGAAGAGCAGTACTTC. This sequence encodes CASSRTSGEEQYF.

V and J are TRBV27 and TRBJ1-2; 7 bases align to TRBD1. Germline V lookup: CDR1 MNHEY, CDR2 SMNVEV (reference sequence). The CDR3 contains 15 residues. Trimming cost V 3 bases and J 4 bases; bases outside gene matches: 8. CDR3 DNA sequence: TGTGCCAGCAGTTTTTCCGGGACAGCGACCTATGGCTACACCTTC. It is translated as CASSFSGTATYGYTF.

Remarks on this clone: Other DNA sequences of this sample code for an identical CDR3. This chain connects TRBV7-2 to TRBJ2-7, with TRBD2 matching over 9 bases. Per germline, CDR1 SGHTA and CDR2 FQGNSA. This CDR3 region has 15 residues. Trimming cost V 0 bases and J 4 bases; bases outside gene matches: 4. CDR3: CASSLAPLAGYEQYF. CDR3 nucleotides: TGTGCCAGCAGCTTAGCGCCCCTAGCGGGGTACGAGCAGTACTTC.

The chain is built from TRBV5-6 and TRBJ1-5, with TRBD1 matching over 9 bases. V lost 2 bases to trimming and J lost 6 bases; unmatched junction nucleotides: 3. The CDR3 sequence is 14 residues long. Germline CDR1 and CDR2: SGHDT and YYEEEE. In DNA, the CDR3 is TGTGCCAGCAGCTTAAGGACAGGGGTTCAGCCCCAGCATTTT. Translation gives CASSLRTGVQPQHF.

CDR3 residues: CASSPRTGHNYGYTF. The CDR3 nucleotides are TGTGCCAGCAGCCCCCGGACAGGGCATAACTATGGCTACACCTTC. This sequence joins TRBV7-2 and TRBJ1-2, with TRBD1 matching 8 bases. V trimming: 5 bases; J trimming: 1 base; junction bases outside the gene matches: 6. The CDR3 length is 15 residues. From germline, CDR1 is SGHTA and CDR2 FQGNSA.

Only a few counts were recorded for this clone. The chain couples TRBV30 to TRBJ2-1, with 11 nucleotides matching TRBD2. Germline V gene lookup returns CDR1 GTSNPN and CDR2 SVGIG (reference sequence). This CDR3 comprises 14 residues. J lost 12 bases, V lost 3 bases, and 10 bases had no gene match. The CDR3 DNA follows: TGTGCCTGGAGCCTGACTAGCGGGAAAGGGGGGCAGTTCTTC. Translated: CAWSLTSGKGGQFF.

This clone came up many times. At the DNA level, this CDR3 is encoded by other sequences in the same sample as well. V usage is TRBV2 and J usage is TRBJ1-1; D remains unclear. V gave up 2 bases and J gave up 4 bases, with 8 bases separating them. Germline V gene sequence: CDR1 SNHLY, CDR2 FYNNEI. The CDR3 has 13 amino acids. The DNA of the CDR3 is TGTGCCAGCAGTGAACGGGAAGGCACTGAAGCTTTCTTT. This gives the protein CASSEREGTEAFF.

This clone occurred once. V and J are TRBV7-8 and TRBJ1-2, with TRBD1 as a possible D gene (5 bases). Per germline, CDR1 SGHVS and CDR2 FQNEAQ. The CDR3 spans 13 residues. Trimming shortened V by 1 base and J by 8 bases, and 11 bases separated the two germline ends. This CDR3 reads CASSLVRVTGYTF. The CDR3 DNA reads as TGTGCCAGCAGCTTAGTCAGGGTTACAGGCTACACCTTC.

This sequence joins TRBV7-2 and TRBJ2-5; a possible D gene is TRBD2 (5 bases). V was pared by 5 bases and J by 2 bases, with 18 bases between. CDR1 is SGHTA and CDR2 is FQGNSA in the germline V gene. This CDR3 has 16 residues. CDR3 coding DNA: TGTGCCAGCAGCAGATTCCCCCGGGGAAGGCAAGAGACCCAGTACTTC. Translated: CASSRFPRGRQETQYF.